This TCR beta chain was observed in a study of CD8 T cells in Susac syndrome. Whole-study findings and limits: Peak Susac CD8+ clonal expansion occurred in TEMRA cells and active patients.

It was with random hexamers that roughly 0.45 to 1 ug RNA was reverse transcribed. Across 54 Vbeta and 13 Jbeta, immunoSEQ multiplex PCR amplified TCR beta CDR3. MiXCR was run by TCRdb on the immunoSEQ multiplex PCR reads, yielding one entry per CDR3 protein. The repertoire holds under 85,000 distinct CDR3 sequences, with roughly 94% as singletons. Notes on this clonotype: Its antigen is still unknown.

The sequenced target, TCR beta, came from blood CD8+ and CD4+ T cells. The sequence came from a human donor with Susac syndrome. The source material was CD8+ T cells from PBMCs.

CDR3 nucleotides: TGTGCCACCTTTGACAGCTATGGCTACACCTTC. Its protein is CATFDSYGYTF. The chain couples TRBV19 to TRBJ1-2, with D perhaps TRBD1 (5 bases). V was shortened by 10 bases and J by 4 bases, with 10 bases between the two germline ends. CDR1 is LNHDA, CDR2 SQIVND, per germline (reference sequence). The CDR3 covers 11 residues.